This is a list of T cell receptor beta chains from one sample in a study of T cells after posttransplantation cyclophosphamide. Using immunoSEQ multiplex PCR, the repertoire was profiled, and TCRdb retains in-frame clones only, with some absent. The sample includes 2,500 to 3,500 clones, more than 65% seen only once; the top ten take 20% to 25%. Specimen: PBMCs. All receptors derive from a man between 25 and 39 years old with a blood cancer, CMV-positive, and with a related stem cell donor. CDR3s include the opening cysteine and the closing phenylalanine or tryptophan. D genes are given only for firm matches. Expanded clones get a size class; other rows say once, few or many, or leave the size out.

D	V	J	length	size	CDR3	DNA
-	TRBV5-1	TRBJ2-2	14	-	CASSWVLRTGELFF	TGCGCCAGCAGCTGGGTGTTGAGGACCGGGGAGCTGTTTTTT
-	TRBV27	TRBJ2-2	15	large	CASSFRNRAPGELFF	TGTGCCAGCAGTTTCCGAAACAGGGCCCCCGGGGAGCTGTTTTTT
-	TRBV7-2	TRBJ1-3	12	few	CASSLAVGLPYF	TGTGCCAGCAGCTTAGCGGTGGGACTGCCATATTTT
-	TRBV5-1	TRBJ1-1	16	-	CASSLDSGGWGTEAFF	TGCGCCAGCAGCTTGGACTCGGGGGGCTGGGGCACTGAAGCTTTCTTT
-	TRBV7-2	TRBJ2-2	14	-	CASSLMFATGELFF	TGTGCCAGCAGCCTGATGTTCGCGACCGGGGAGCTGTTTTTT
TRBD2	TRBV4-3	TRBJ2-3	16	-	CASSQGEREPADTQYF	TGCGCCAGCAGCCAAGGGGAGCGGGAGCCCGCAGATACGCAGTATTTT
TRBD1	TRBV9	TRBJ1-1	17	-	CASSVGGTGRLNTEAFF	TGTGCCAGCAGCGTAGGGGGGACAGGGCGGCTGAACACTGAAGCTTTCTTT
TRBD2	TRBV5-4	TRBJ2-5	14	-	CASSLRGGQETQYF	TGTGCCAGCAGCTTGCGGGGGGGCCAAGAGACCCAGTACTTC
TRBD2	TRBV7-3	TRBJ2-5	13	once	CASSPAGAETQYF	TGTGCCAGCAGCCCAGCGGGAGCGGAGACCCAGTACTTC
TRBD1	TRBV10-1	TRBJ1-6	17	-	CASSELGHQGVCSPLHF	TGCGCCAGCAGTGAGTTGGGGCATCAGGGGGTGTGTTCACCCCTCCACTTT
-	TRBV4-2	TRBJ2-1	17	-	CASSQLGVLSSYNEQFF	TGTGCCAGCAGCCAACTCGGGGTTCTCAGCTCCTACAATGAGCAGTTCTTC
-	TRBV28	TRBJ2-7	14	-	CASSLLQGSYEQYF	TGTGCCAGCAGTTTACTACAGGGCTCCTACGAGCAGTACTTC
-	TRBV7-3	TRBJ1-1	14	large	CASSLNRVDTEAFF	TGTGCCAGCAGCTTAAACAGGGTTGACACTGAAGCTTTCTTT
-	TRBV6-5	TRBJ2-5	12	-	CASGTGGETQYF	TGTGCCAGCGGTACAGGTGGGGAGACCCAGTACTTC
-	TRBV5-5	TRBJ2-3	17	-	CASSPTGGRLSTDTQYF	TGTGCCAGCAGCCCCACCGGGGGGCGGTTAAGCACAGATACGCAGTATTTT
TRBD1	TRBV6-6	TRBJ1-1	12	-	CASSSTGARAFF	TGTGCCAGCAGTTCAACAGGGGCAAGGGCTTTCTTT
TRBD2	TRBV4-3	TRBJ2-7	15	-	CASSQGAGTSYEQYF	TGCGCCAGCAGCCAAGGCGCCGGGACTAGCTACGAGCAGTACTTC
TRBD1	TRBV2	TRBJ1-2	16	-	CASRAGTGPYNYGYTF	TGTGCCAGCAGAGCCGGGACAGGGCCTTATAACTATGGCTACACCTTC
-	TRBV6-1	TRBJ2-2	15	few	CASSLSYLNTGELFF	TGTGCCAGCAGTTTAAGCTACTTGAACACCGGGGAGCTGTTTTTT
-	TRBV4-1	TRBJ1-4	12	-	CASSHQNEKLFF	TGCGCCAGCAGCCATCAGAACGAAAAACTGTTTTTT
-	TRBV6-6	TRBJ1-5	13	few	CASSTGNREPQHF	TGTGCCAGCAGTACAGGGAATAGAGAGCCCCAGCATTTT
TRBD2	TRBV7-8	TRBJ2-1	15	-	CASSLDGGDRNEQFF	TGTGCCAGCAGCTTAGACGGGGGGGATCGCAATGAGCAGTTCTTC
TRBD2	TRBV19	TRBJ2-1	18	-	CAPTATGDPLAGYNEQFF	TGTGCCCCCACCGCGACAGGGGATCCACTAGCGGGGTACAATGAGCAGTTCTTC
TRBD2	TRBV6-5	TRBJ2-3	15	-	CASRPGLAGTDTQYF	TGTGCCAGCAGACCGGGACTAGCGGGCACAGATACGCAGTATTTT
TRBD2	TRBV5-5	TRBJ2-7	20	-	CASSLRPVRGGGAPGYEQYF	TGTGCCAGCAGCTTGAGGCCGGTTAGGGGCGGGGGGGCTCCGGGCTACGAGCAGTACTTC
TRBD1	TRBV10-2	TRBJ1-6	15	few	CASRLETGNNSPLHF	TGCGCCAGCAGATTAGAGACAGGGAACAATTCACCCCTCCACTTT
TRBD1	TRBV5-6	TRBJ1-5	13	-	CASSRQGYQPQHF	TGTGCCAGCAGTAGACAGGGCTATCAGCCCCAGCATTTT
TRBD1	TRBV7-9	TRBJ2-5	14	-	CASSSTGGAETQYF	TGTGCCAGCAGCTCCACAGGGGGCGCGGAGACCCAGTACTTC
-	TRBV28	TRBJ1-2	14	-	CASSSPGRGNGYTF	TGTGCCAGCAGTTCCCCGGGCAGGGGAAATGGCTACACCTTC
-	TRBV4-2	TRBJ2-7	15	few	CASSQVGGGPYEQYF	TGTGCCAGCAGCCAAGTGGGCGGGGGCCCCTACGAGCAGTACTTC
-	TRBV19	TRBJ2-3	17	-	CASSIARPTASTDTQYF	TGTGCCAGTAGTATCGCCCGTCCGACAGCTAGCACAGATACGCAGTATTTT
TRBD1	TRBV25-1	TRBJ1-1	14	-	CASSEGQGDDKAFF	TGTGCCAGCAGTGAGGGACAGGGGGATGATAAGGCTTTCTTT
-	TRBV4-3	TRBJ2-3	14	-	CASSQDLNTDTQYF	TGCGCCAGCAGCCAAGATCTAAACACAGATACGCAGTATTTT
-	TRBV27	TRBJ2-2	17	-	CASSFLQALANTGELFF	TGTGCCAGCAGTTTTTTACAGGCTCTCGCGAACACCGGGGAGCTGTTTTTT
TRBD1	TRBV4-3	TRBJ2-7	15	-	CASSHSGTGGYEQYF	TGCGCCAGCAGCCATTCCGGGACAGGGGGCTACGAGCAGTACTTC
-	TRBV4-3	TRBJ1-5	16	-	CASSQDLRGGNQPQHF	TGCGCCAGCAGCCAAGATCTTCGGGGGGGCAATCAGCCCCAGCATTTT
-	TRBV6-1	TRBJ2-4	13	once	CASSERGGNIQYF	TGTGCCAGCAGTGAAAGGGGGGGAAACATTCAGTACTTC
-	TRBV28	TRBJ2-1	13	-	CASSLLAENEQFF	TGTGCCAGCAGTTTATTGGCAGAAAATGAGCAGTTCTTC
TRBD1	TRBV7-2	TRBJ1-1	14	-	CASSFDRGNTEAFF	TGTGCCAGCAGCTTTGACAGGGGGAACACTGAAGCTTTCTTT
-	TRBV10-3	TRBJ1-6	15	few	CAISASPVRDSPLHF	TGTGCCATCAGTGCATCGCCGGTCAGGGATTCACCCCTCCACTTT
TRBD1	TRBV5-1	TRBJ1-2	13	-	CASSDGTGIGYTF	TGCGCCAGCAGCGACGGGACAGGGATCGGCTACACCTTC
TRBD1	TRBV4-2	TRBJ2-6	16	-	CASSPRQGAGANVLTF	TGTGCCAGCAGCCCAAGACAGGGCGCTGGGGCCAACGTCCTGACTTTC
-	TRBV28	TRBJ2-1	16	few	CASSPLDSFSYNEQFF	TGTGCCAGCAGCCCCCTGGACAGCTTCTCCTACAATGAGCAGTTCTTC
TRBD2	TRBV19	TRBJ2-7	13	once	CASWASGSSEQYF	TGTGCCAGCTGGGCTAGCGGGAGTAGCGAGCAGTACTTC
-	TRBV4-3	TRBJ1-2	15	-	CASSQEGARVRGYTF	TGCGCCAGCAGCCAAGAAGGGGCCAGGGTGAGAGGCTACACCTTC
TRBD2	TRBV4-1	TRBJ2-3	15	-	CASSPLAGAVRTQYF	TGCGCCAGCAGCCCTCTAGCGGGAGCCGTCAGAACGCAGTATTTT
-	TRBV27	TRBJ1-2	14	-	CASSLNGANYGYTF	TGTGCCAGCAGTTTAAACGGAGCTAACTATGGCTACACCTTC
-	TRBV7-9	TRBJ1-1	18	once	CASSPFGGAQSKYTEAFF	TGTGCCAGCAGCCCATTTGGCGGGGCTCAAAGTAAATACACTGAAGCTTTCTTT
TRBD2	TRBV11-2	TRBJ2-5	17	once	CASSLLPSGGIPQTQYF	TGTGCCAGCAGCCTACTTCCTAGCGGGGGGATCCCTCAGACCCAGTACTTC
-	TRBV29-1	TRBJ2-1	11	-	CSVGQPHEQFF	TGCAGCGTTGGACAGCCCCATGAGCAGTTCTTC
TRBD1	TRBV4-3	TRBJ2-1	14	once	CASSQGAGGNEQFF	TGCGCCAGCAGCCAAGGGGCAGGGGGAAATGAGCAGTTCTTC